The 29 T cell receptor beta chains listed next were all sequenced from one sample in a study of T-cell memory formation after mild COVID-19. TCRdb ran MiXCR on the 5' RACE reads and lists one entry per CDR3 protein. The sample lists fewer than 650,000 distinct CDR3 sequences, approximately 15% occurring once. Sequencing was performed on PBMCs or a T cell subset sorted from them (not recorded which). Source of these receptors: an adult woman who had mild COVID-19 (a few samples of this study predate the infection). Cell type and time point are not known.

The CDR3 nucleotides read TGTGCCAGCAGTTACTCGATACTGGGGAACTACGAGCAGTACTTC. Encoded protein: CASSYSILGNYEQYF. V is TRBV6-5 and J is TRBJ2-7; no clear D gene. V was shortened by 0 bases and J by 3 bases, with 12 bases between the two germline ends. Germline lookup yields CDR1 MNHEY and CDR2 SVGAGI. CDR3 size: 15 residues.

This clonotype was observed a few times. This chain links TRBV7-9 with TRBJ1-1; D remains ambiguous. The CDR3 has 11 residues. V was clipped by 5 bases and J by 7 bases, with 8 bases between them. Per germline, CDR1 SEHNR and CDR2 FQNEAQ (reference sequence). CDR3: CASSPTIEAFF. In nucleotides, the CDR3 is TGTGCCAGCAGCCCGACTATTGAAGCTTTCTTT. Filled out from reference TRBV7-9 and TRBJ1-1, the complete variable domain reads DTGVSQNPRHKITKRGQNVTFRCDPISEHNRLYWYRQTLGQGPEFLTYFQNEAQLEKSRLLSDRFSAERPKGSFSTLEIQRTEQGDSAMYLCASSPTIEAFFGQGTRLTVV.

The CDR3 DNA is TGTGCCTGGGACCGGGACAGGGCAGCCTACACCTTC. The encoded protein is CAWDRDRAAYTF. The gene calls are TRBV30 and TRBJ1-2; 9 bases fit TRBD1. The germline CDR1 and CDR2 sequences are GTSNPN and SVGIG (reference sequence). The CDR3 consists of 12 residues. Trimming removed 5 bases from V and 10 bases from J; junction bases left unmatched: 8.

This clonotype was seen only a few times. The chain carries TRBV5-1 and TRBJ2-7; D perhaps matches TRBD1 (6 bases). The CDR3 spans 15 residues. The V gene's germline CDR1 is SGHRS and CDR2 YFSETQ. Trimming removed 0 bases from V and 0 bases from J, with 10 bases in between. As DNA, the CDR3 is TGCGCCAGCAGCTTGGTCCCAGGGGACTCCTACGAGCAGTACTTC. It encodes CASSLVPGDSYEQYF.

This clonotype has at least ten counts. The chain recombines TRBV6-2 or TRBV6-3 with TRBJ2-1, with TRBD2 matching over 11 bases. Germline CDR1 MNHEY, CDR2 SVGEGT. The CDR3 is 15 amino acids. Unmatched junction bases numbered 5, after V lost 0 bases and J lost 10 bases. The CDR3 loop is CASSYSLAGGNEQFF. DNA for the CDR3: TGTGCCAGCAGTTACTCCCTAGCGGGAGGCAACGAGCAGTTCTTC.

This clonotype was observed a handful of times. The chain couples TRBV5-1 to TRBJ1-2; no clear D gene. CDR3 length equals 13 residues. The germline CDR1 and CDR2 sequences are SGHRS and YFSETQ. Trimming removed 0 bases at V and 9 bases at J, with 12 bases between. CDR3 nucleotides: TGCGCCAGCAGCTTGGCCGGGAGAAGGAGCTACACCTTC. This encodes CASSLAGRRSYTF.

This clonotype was recorded a few times. V usage is TRBV2 and J usage is TRBJ2-7; possibly TRBD2 for D (5 bases). V lost 10 bases to trimming and J lost 7 bases, with 17 bases between them. The CDR3 has 12 amino acids. Looked up from germline, CDR1 is SNHLY and CDR2 is FYNNEI. The CDR3 spells CAISSLNGEQYF. As DNA, the CDR3 is TGTGCCATATCTAGCTTAAATGGGGAGCAGTACTTC.

The chain carries TRBV24-1 and TRBJ2-3; 8 bases are shared with TRBD2. This CDR3 region has 16 residues. The germline V gene has CDR1 KGHDR and CDR2 SFDVKD. V gave up 0 bases and J gave up 3 bases; unmatched junction bases: 4. In DNA form, the CDR3 reads TGTGCCACCAGTGATTTGCCCGTAGCGGGGACAGATACGCAGTATTTT. This encodes CATSDLPVAGTDTQYF.

The sample holds many counts of this clonotype. The chain recombines TRBV7-8 with TRBJ2-7, with TRBD2 identical over 7 bases. The CDR3 length is 11 residues. Trimming took 8 bases from V and 3 from J; bases not matched to a gene: 1. In germline, CDR1 is SGHVS, CDR2 FQNEAQ. The CDR3 bases are TGTGCCAGCGGGGGGGGCTACGAGCAGTACTTC. It yields the protein CASGGGYEQYF.

This clonotype was picked up a small number of times. This chain uses TRBV15 with TRBJ1-1, with unresolved D. Per germline, CDR1 LNHNV and CDR2 YYDKDF (reference sequence). The V gene lost 3 bases and the J gene lost 4 bases, with 9 bases spanning the gap. CDR3 length: 13 amino acids. DNA of the CDR3: TGTGCCACCAGCAGTCAGGCAGGCACTGAAGCTTTCTTT. It encodes CATSSQAGTEAFF.

The CDR3 DNA reads TGCAGTGCTGGCTCCCGGGACAGGGGGCGGAATGAGCAGTTCTTC. It encodes CSAGSRDRGRNEQFF. The chain recombines TRBV20-1 with TRBJ2-1; TRBD1 agrees at 12 bases. This CDR3 is 15 amino acids long. V lost 5 bases to trimming and J lost 7 bases; unmatched junction nucleotides: 9. CDR1 is DFQATT, CDR2 SNEGSKA, per germline (reference sequence).

This clonotype was recorded a few times. The genes are TRBV7-9 and TRBJ1-6, with a possible D match to TRBD1 (5 bases). This CDR3 is 20 amino acids long. V was pared by 4 bases and J by 6 bases, with 28 bases between. Germline CDR1 SEHNR, CDR2 FQNEAQ (reference sequence). The CDR3 DNA sequence: TGTGCCAGCAGCTCATATCAACGCGTGGGCAGGGAACTTATTAATTCACCCCTCCACTTT. Its protein product is CASSSYQRVGRELINSPLHF.

The chain joins TRBV6-5 to TRBJ2-7, with TRBD1 matching over 9 bases. This CDR3 has 13 residues. V trimming: 8 bases; J trimming: 5 bases; junction bases outside the gene matches: 7. In germline, CDR1 is MNHEY, CDR2 SVGAGI. The CDR3 DNA reads TGTGCCAGCTCAACCGGGACAGGGAACGAGCAGTACTTC. Its protein is CASSTGTGNEQYF.

This clonotype showed up just a few times. The chain is built from TRBV5-6 and TRBJ2-2; D gene uncertain. The V and J ends lost 4 bases and 1 base respectively, with 17 bases between them. Germline V gene sequence: CDR1 SGHDT, CDR2 YYEEEE. CDR3 length: 17 residues. The CDR3 spells CASSAVNKVRNTGELFF. CDR3 nucleotides: TGTGCCAGCAGCGCCGTCAACAAGGTTCGGAACACCGGGGAGCTGTTTTTT.

The rearrangement joins TRBV7-8 to TRBJ2-5; D may correspond to TRBD1 or TRBD2 (5 bases each). There are 15 residues in the CDR3. Trimming took off 7 bases at V and 7 bases at J, with 22 bases between the two ends. The germline V gene has CDR1 SGHVS and CDR2 FQNEAQ. In nucleotides, the CDR3 is TGTGCCAGCACCTCAGGGACGGCCGGCGAGGGGACCCAGTACTTC. Translation: CASTSGTAGEGTQYF.

The chain is built from TRBV7-2 and TRBJ1-2; no clear D. Germline V lookup: CDR1 SGHTA, CDR2 FQGNSA. Trimming removed 5 bases from V and 4 bases from J, with 11 bases in between. This CDR3 is 13 amino acids long. Here the CDR3 reads CASSPTDFYGYTF. CDR3 coding DNA: TGTGCCAGCAGCCCGACGGATTTCTATGGCTACACCTTC.

In its sample, this clonotype was seen many times. V usage is TRBV28 and J usage is TRBJ2-7, with TRBD1 as a possible D gene (6 bases). V was trimmed by 5 bases and J by 2 bases, leaving 19 bases between them. Per the germline V gene, CDR1 is MDHEN and CDR2 is SYDVKM. This CDR3 comprises 16 residues. CDR3 sequence reads: CASSQGTAEFTYEQYF. CDR3 bases: TGTGCCAGCAGTCAGGGGACCGCTGAATTTACCTACGAGCAGTACTTC.

This clonotype has ten or more counts. The gene calls are TRBV4-1 and TRBJ2-2; the D gene could be TRBD1 or TRBD2 (6 bases each). The germline V and J ends were trimmed by 4 bases and 0 bases, with 15 bases remaining between them. Looked up from germline, CDR1 is MGHRA and CDR2 is YSYEKL. The CDR3 runs to 17 residues. This CDR3 is CASSLKIGGANTGELFF. Here the CDR3 DNA reads TGCGCCAGCAGCCTAAAGATCGGGGGCGCGAACACCGGGGAGCTGTTTTTT.

This chain uses TRBV12-3 or TRBV12-4 with TRBJ1-5; 7 nucleotides match TRBD1. This CDR3 comprises 15 residues. The V gene end was trimmed by 6 bases and the J gene end by 1 base; junction bases not matched to a gene: 6. The CDR3, as DNA: TGTGCCAGCAGACCTCCGGGACAGAGCAATCAGCCCCAGCATTTT. Translating gives CASRPPGQSNQPQHF.

The chain is built from TRBV7-9 and TRBJ2-5, with TRBD1 identical over 8 bases. J lost 1 base, V lost 1 base, and 11 bases had no gene match. CDR3 length: 18 residues. Germline values: CDR1 SEHNR, CDR2 FQNEAQ (reference sequence). In DNA, the CDR3 is TGTGCCAGCAGCTTAGTGATCGGCAGGGGGCCCGTCCAAGAGACCCAGTACTTC. Translation gives CASSLVIGRGPVQETQYF. The entire variable domain, with the rest obtained from reference TRBV7-9 and TRBJ2-5, is as follows: DTGVSQNPRHKITKRGQNVTFRCDPISEHNRLYWYRQTLGQGPEFLTYFQNEAQLEKSRLLSDRFSAERPKGSFSTLEIQRTEQGDSAMYLCASSLVIGRGPVQETQYFGPGTRLLVL.

This clonotype was observed a few times. The chain uses TRBV11-2 and TRBJ1-2; possibly TRBD1 for D (5 bases). The germline V gene has CDR1 SGHAT and CDR2 FQNNGV. The CDR3 consists of 13 residues. V was shortened by 7 bases and J by 12 bases, with 21 bases between the two germline ends. CDR3 residues: CASITGPLDAHTF. CDR3 sequence (DNA): TGTGCCAGCATTACGGGACCGTTGGACGCCCACACCTTC. Using reference TRBV11-2 and TRBJ1-2 for the parts outside the CDR3, the full variable domain is EAGVAQSPRYKIIEKRQSVAFWCNPISGHATLYWYQQILGQGPKLLIQFQNNGVVDDSQLPKDRFSAERLKGVDSTLKIQPAKLEDSAVYLCASITGPLDAHTFGSGTRLTVV.

This clonotype was counted only a few times. The chain couples TRBV12-3 or TRBV12-4 to TRBJ1-1; a weak D match, TRBD1 (5 bases). Trimming pared 7 bases from V and 4 bases from J, leaving 16 bases between. The CDR3 contains 14 residues. CDR3 in amino acids: CASNLGVGGTEAFF. As DNA, the CDR3 is TGTGCCAGCAATCTAGGGGTTGGGGGCACTGAAGCTTTCTTT.

This clonotype has a count of ten or more. V is TRBV9 and J is TRBJ2-7; tentatively, D is TRBD2 (7 bases). CDR1 and CDR2 from the germline V gene are SGDLS and YYNGEE. The V and J ends lost 1 base and 3 bases respectively, with 11 bases between them. The CDR3 sequence is 14 residues long. The CDR3 nucleotides read TGTGCCAGCAGCGTATCGGGGGGCAGCTACGAGCAGTACTTC. Translation gives CASSVSGGSYEQYF.

The gene calls are TRBV6-5 and TRBJ2-7; 7 bases align to TRBD2. CDR1 is MNHEY and CDR2 is SVGAGI in the germline V gene. The CDR3 totals 15 residues. The junction had 10 bases not matched to a gene; V was cut back by 5 bases and J by 3 bases. CDR3 in amino acids: CASSMKRDSNYEQYF. The DNA of the CDR3 is TGTGCCAGCAGTATGAAGCGGGATTCTAACTACGAGCAGTACTTC.

This clonotype was seen repeatedly, ten times or more. This chain uses TRBV12-3 or TRBV12-4 with TRBJ1-3; tentative D call: TRBD1 (6 bases). The CDR3 consists of 14 residues. With 3 bases removed from V and 1 base from J, the gap between germline ends came to 7 bases. The CDR3 DNA reads TGTGCCAGCAGTTTTACAGGGTCTGGAAACACCATATATTTT. This codes for CASSFTGSGNTIYF.

This chain joins TRBV7-2 and TRBJ1-2; 7 positions agree with TRBD1. The V and J ends lost 1 base and 4 bases, in that order; junction bases with no gene match: 9. The CDR3 loop spans 16 amino acids. CDR1 and CDR2 (germline): SGHTA, FQGNSA. The CDR3: CASSLGGQVGSYGYTF. The CDR3 DNA reads TGTGCCAGCAGCTTAGGAGGACAGGTTGGGAGCTATGGCTACACCTTC.

This chain uses TRBV7-9 with TRBJ2-3; 10 nucleotides match TRBD2. CDR3 length: 14 amino acids. After removal of 6 bases from V and 4 bases from J, the junction contained 4 bases not matched to a gene. CDR1 SEHNR and CDR2 FQNEAQ come from the germline V gene (reference sequence). Written as DNA, the CDR3 is TGTGCCAGCAGAGTACTAGCGGGGCCAGATACGCAGTATTTT. Translating gives CASRVLAGPDTQYF.

This chain uses TRBV4-2 with TRBJ1-1; D is ambiguous. CDR1 is LGHNA and CDR2 is YNFKEQ in the germline V gene. The CDR3 contains 15 residues. Trimming left V 0 bases short and J 5 bases short, with 13 bases between. This CDR3 is CASSQEAIMETEAFF. CDR3 bases: TGTGCCAGCAGCCAAGAGGCAATTATGGAAACTGAAGCTTTCTTT.

This clonotype was detected only a few times. The chain joins TRBV18 to TRBJ2-7, with 8 nucleotides matching TRBD1. J gave up 3 bases and V 5 bases, and 15 bases lay outside the gene matches. CDR1 is KGHSH, CDR2 LQKENI, per germline. The CDR3 spans 17 residues. DNA for the CDR3: TGTGCCAGCTCAGCCCAGTTTGGTGGACAGGGAAACTACGAGCAGTACTTC. Its translation is CASSAQFGGQGNYEQYF. The full variable domain, in which reference TRBV18 and TRBJ2-7 provide the parts outside the CDR3, is NAGVMQNPRHLVRRRGQEARLRCSPMKGHSHVYWYRQLPEEGLKFMVYLQKENIIDESGMPKERFSAEFPKEGPSILRIQQVVRGDSAAYFCASSAQFGGQGNYEQYFGPGTRLTVT.